The 15 T cell receptor beta chains below come from one sample, sequenced in a study of blood T cells in healthy people across ages. Through a sample-barcoded 5' primer and a J-beta primer mix, a second PCR was run for about 6 to 11 cycles. TCRdb re-analysed the 5' RACE reads in MiXCR, keeping a single row per CDR3 protein. This sample yields about 570,000 distinct CDR3 sequences, of which roughly a quarter are seen a single time; approximately 3.7% belongs to the top ten. Separately, the same data were catalogued under a study of T cells of mothers and their children.

Sequenced material: blood. The receptor set was obtained from a boy younger than 10 in good health.

The chain joins TRBV13 to TRBJ2-7, with TRBD1 as a possible D gene (6 bases). The CDR3 sequence is 16 residues long. Between the trimmed V and J ends, which lost 3 bases and 0 bases, there was a span of 15 bases. Germline CDR1 PRHDT, CDR2 FYEKMQ (reference sequence). The CDR3 protein is CASSLRTALSSYEQYF. CDR3 bases: TGTGCCAGCAGCTTGAGGACAGCCCTTAGCTCCTACGAGCAGTACTTC.

This chain connects TRBV25-1 to TRBJ2-5, with D possibly being TRBD1 or TRBD2 (6 bases each). CDR1 is MGHDK, CDR2 SYGVNS, per germline. The V gene lost 4 bases and the J gene lost 7 bases, with 13 bases spanning the gap. This CDR3 is built from 13 residues. This CDR3 reads CASSVPGAVTQYF. The CDR3 DNA is TGTGCCAGCAGTGTTCCGGGGGCGGTGACCCAGTACTTC.

This clonotype appeared once. The chain joins TRBV12-3 or TRBV12-4 to TRBJ1-2; D ambiguous. V dropped 0 bases and J dropped 1 base, with 9 bases sitting between them. The CDR3 spans 15 residues. CDR3 amino acids: CASSLAQPLNYGYTF. The DNA for the CDR3 is TGTGCCAGCAGTTTAGCTCAGCCCCTTAACTATGGCTACACCTTC.

In this sample, this clonotype turned up once. The chain is built from TRBV25-1 and TRBJ2-3, with 10 bases fitting TRBD2. From germline, CDR1 is MGHDK and CDR2 SYGVNS. Unmatched junction bases numbered 5, after V lost 7 bases and J lost 4 bases. The CDR3 spans 14 residues. CDR3 residues: CASTGGLAPDTQYF. CDR3 nucleotides: TGTGCCAGCACGGGGGGACTAGCGCCAGATACGCAGTATTTT. Complete variable domain (other parts from reference TRBV25-1 and TRBJ2-3): EADIYQTPRYLVIGTGKKITLECSQTMGHDKMYWYQQDPGMELHLIHYSYGVNSTEKGDLSSESTVSRIRTEHFPLTLESARPSHTSQYLCASTGGLAPDTQYFGPGTRLTVL.

This clonotype was found many times. This chain joins TRBV19 and TRBJ2-5, with D hard to call. V was clipped by 6 bases and J by 4 bases, with 9 bases between them. In germline, CDR1 is LNHDA, CDR2 SQIVND (reference sequence). This CDR3 contains 12 residues. The CDR3 loop reads CASSRTRETQYF. The DNA for the CDR3 is TGTGCCAGTAGCCGGACGCGAGAGACCCAGTACTTC.

This chain uses TRBV11-2 with TRBJ2-4; the D gene is possibly TRBD1 (6 bases). Germline CDR1 SGHAT, CDR2 FQNNGV. The CDR3 runs to 15 residues. Trimming removed 2 bases at V and 5 bases at J, with 13 bases between. DNA of the CDR3: TGTGCCAGCAGCTTAACAGGGTTTGTGGAAAACATTCAGTACTTC. This gives the protein CASSLTGFVENIQYF.

This clonotype was found a few times. The CDR3 region has the DNA TGTGCCAGCAGTGAGCCTCGGACAGAGAAAAACATTCAGTACTTC. It specifies CASSEPRTEKNIQYF. The genes are TRBV12-3 or TRBV12-4 and TRBJ2-4; a weak D match, TRBD1 (6 bases). The CDR3 is made up of 15 amino acids. The V end was cut by 5 bases, the J end by 4 bases, with 15 bases between.

This clonotype has a handful of counts. V gene TRBV7-8 combines with J gene TRBJ1-4, with 9 positions matching TRBD1. V lost 5 bases and J lost 8; bases outside the gene matches: 12. This CDR3 spans 16 amino acids. Germline V lookup: CDR1 SGHVS, CDR2 FQNEAQ. For the CDR3, the DNA is TGTGCCAGCAGCAACCCGGGACAGGGAAGTAACGAAAAACTGTTTTTT. It yields the protein CASSNPGQGSNEKLFF.

This clonotype was found a few times. CDR3 region: CASRGDRGGYGYTF. The CDR3 DNA reads TGTGCCAGCCGCGGGGACAGGGGGGGATATGGCTACACCTTC. The chain couples TRBV25-1 to TRBJ1-2; the match to TRBD1 covers 11 bases. The CDR3 is 14 amino acids. Germline assignment: CDR1 MGHDK and CDR2 SYGVNS. The V gene end was trimmed by 8 bases and the J gene end by 5 bases; junction bases not matched to a gene: 7.

Worth noting for this clonotype: One end of the junction fails to match germline, which may point to a read error. The chain couples TRBV12-3 or TRBV12-4 to TRBJ1-2; unclear D gene. The CDR3 is made up of 14 amino acids. The CDR3 sequence is CASSPATPNYGCTF. Here the CDR3 DNA reads TGTGCCAGCAGCCCGGCGACCCCTAACTATGGCTGCACCTTC.

This clonotype was counted only a few times. The gene calls are TRBV11-2 and TRBJ2-7, with 10 bases lining up with TRBD2. Germline CDR1 is SGHAT and CDR2 is FQNNGV. The J segment lost 7 bases and the V segment lost 5 bases, leaving 26 bases of the junction unmatched. This CDR3 has 20 residues. CDR3 residues: CASSIVLLAGRWELRLEQYF. CDR3 sequence (DNA): TGTGCCAGCAGCATCGTCTTACTAGCGGGAAGATGGGAGCTACGATTAGAGCAGTACTTC.

The chain uses TRBV14 and TRBJ2-1; the D is unclear. Germline V lookup: CDR1 SGHDN, CDR2 FVKESK. The CDR3 contains 12 residues. Trimming removed 5 bases at V and 8 bases at J, with 10 bases between. As DNA, the CDR3 is TGTGCCAGCAGCGTGCACAACTATGAGCAGTTCTTC. This encodes CASSVHNYEQFF.

The chain carries TRBV24-1 and TRBJ2-5, with D possibly TRBD2 on 6 matching bases. The J call may be faulty, since TRBJ2-1 better matches the DNA end. Germline V gene data show CDR1 as KGHDR and CDR2 as SFDVKD. The CDR3 contains 17 residues. The DNA for the CDR3 is TGTGCCACCAGTGATTTGACCCACGCGGGAACCTACAATGAGCAGTTCTTC. It encodes CATSDLTHAGTYNEQFF.

Points on this clonotype: One end of the junction does not line up with germline, which may come from a read error. The chain employs TRBV12-3 or TRBV12-4 and TRBJ2-5; no firm D call. This CDR3 comprises 12 residues. The CDR3 region is CASSLDRVVLFF. The CDR3 coding sequence is TGTGCCAGCAGCCTCGACCGCGTGGTTCTGTTCTTC.

In this sample, this clonotype turned up many times. This chain joins TRBV7-2 and TRBJ2-5; D is tentatively TRBD1 or TRBD2 (5 bases each). V was pared by 5 bases and J by 5 bases, with 12 bases between. The CDR3 is 13 residues long. CDR1 is SGHTA, CDR2 FQGNSA, per germline. CDR3 protein: CASSGAWGETQYF. The CDR3 bases are TGTGCCAGCAGCGGGGCCTGGGGGGAGACCCAGTACTTC.